These T cell receptor beta chains were read from a single sample in a study of blood T cell repertoires in COVID-19. Clones were sequenced by immunoSEQ multiplex PCR, and TCRdb holds only the in-frame ones, with some missing. The repertoire consists of a few hundred thousand clones, with about nine tenths occurring once and the leading ten covering approximately 8%. Sequencing input: PBMCs or T cells enriched from blood (not recorded which). The receptors come from a woman between 55 and 75 years old who had recovered from COVID-19. Both conserved end residues are part of each CDR3. A D gene is named only where the DNA matches it firmly. A row's size may be missing; if present it is once, few, many or a size class.

D gene	clone size	V gene	J gene	CDR3 protein	CDR3 DNA
-	-	TRBV6-5	TRBJ2-1	CASRTPNYNEQFF	TGTGCCAGCAGAACTCCAAATTACAATGAGCAGTTCTTC
-	-	TRBV3-1/TRBV3-2	TRBJ1-2	CASSQGVRGYTF	TGTGCCAGCAGCCAAGGCGTCCGCGGCTACACCTTC
TRBD1	few	TRBV6-5	TRBJ1-4	CASSPGQGEKLFF	TGTGCCAGCAGCCCGGGACAGGGGGAAAAACTGTTTTTT
TRBD2	-	TRBV3-1/TRBV3-2	TRBJ2-3	CASSLRGGNTDTQYF	TGTGCCAGCAGCCTCCGGGGGGGTAACACAGATACGCAGTATTTT
-	-	TRBV3-1/TRBV3-2	TRBJ2-7	CASSQDLGRGEQYF	TGTGCCAGCAGCCAAGATCTTGGCAGGGGCGAGCAGTACTTC
-	-	TRBV5-1	TRBJ2-2	CASSLVVTGELFF	TGCGCCAGCAGCTTGGTAGTCACCGGGGAGCTGTTTTTT
-	-	TRBV30	TRBJ1-5	CAWSRQGNQPQHF	TGTGCCTGGAGCCGACAGGGCAATCAGCCCCAGCATTTT
TRBD1	-	TRBV20-1	TRBJ2-2	CSASPRWGTGVPLNTGELFF	TGCAGTGCTAGTCCAAGGTGGGGGACAGGGGTCCCCTTGAACACCGGGGAGCTGTTTTTT
TRBD1	-	TRBV19	TRBJ2-7	CASRDRGNSYEQYF	TGTGCCAGTAGGGACAGGGGGAACTCCTACGAGCAGTACTTC
TRBD1	once	TRBV30	TRBJ1-5	CAWSVRQGQPQHF	TGTGCCTGGAGTGTAAGACAGGGACAGCCCCAGCATTTT
-	-	TRBV15	TRBJ2-7	CATSRADEQYF	TGTGCCACCAGCAGAGCGGACGAGCAGTACTTC
-	-	TRBV7-6	TRBJ1-4	CASSLAGGRYEKLFF	TGTGCCAGCAGCTTAGCGGGGGGAAGGTACGAAAAACTGTTTTTT
TRBD1	-	TRBV2	TRBJ1-5	CASRDREQPQHF	TGTGCCAGCCGGGACAGGGAACAGCCCCAGCATTTT
-	-	TRBV3-1/TRBV3-2	TRBJ2-1	CASSRPGDYNEQFF	TGTGCCAGCAGCCGCCCCGGGGACTACAATGAGCAGTTCTTC
TRBD1	few	TRBV27	TRBJ1-5	CASSLRTGGLYSNQPQHF	TGTGCCAGCAGTTTACGGACAGGGGGTCTTTATAGCAATCAGCCCCAGCATTTT
-	-	TRBV30	TRBJ1-2	CAWSPGGGYGYTF	TGTGCCTGGAGCCCCGGGGGGGGCTATGGCTACACCTTC
-	-	TRBV7-2	TRBJ1-6	CASSLGTGVGPLHF	TGTGCCAGCAGCTTAGGGACCGGGGTCGGGCCCCTCCACTTT
TRBD1	-	TRBV18	TRBJ1-5	CASSRQGSGQPQHF	TGTGCCAGCTCACGACAGGGGTCCGGTCAGCCCCAGCATTTT
TRBD1	-	TRBV19	TRBJ2-7	CASRRAGGPYEQYF	TGTGCCAGTAGAAGGGCAGGGGGCCCGTACGAGCAGTACTTC
TRBD1	-	TRBV18	TRBJ1-5	CASSLQGGYNQPQHF	TGTGCCAGCTCACTACAGGGGGGATACAATCAGCCCCAGCATTTT
TRBD1	-	TRBV12-5	TRBJ2-3	CASGLVATTGADTQYF	TGTGCTAGTGGTTTGGTTGCAACGACAGGGGCAGATACGCAGTATTTT
TRBD1	few	TRBV6-6	TRBJ1-5	CASSRTGTGASYSNQPQHF	TGTGCCAGCAGTCGAACCGGGACAGGGGCGTCCTATAGCAATCAGCCCCAGCATTTT
TRBD1	-	TRBV6-5	TRBJ1-3	CASSKSGGGNTIYF	TGTGCCAGCAGTAAATCAGGGGGCGGAAACACCATATATTTT
-	-	TRBV5-1	TRBJ1-2	CASSLVAGYGYTF	TGCGCCAGCAGCTTGGTGGCAGGCTATGGCTACACCTTC
TRBD1	-	TRBV27	TRBJ1-6	CASSPTGGTPLHF	TGTGCCAGCAGTCCGACAGGGGGTACACCCCTCCACTTT
TRBD2	-	TRBV3-1/TRBV3-2	TRBJ2-1	CASSQGLAGVNNEQFF	TGTGCCAGCAGCCAAGGACTAGCGGGGGTTAACAATGAGCAGTTCTTC